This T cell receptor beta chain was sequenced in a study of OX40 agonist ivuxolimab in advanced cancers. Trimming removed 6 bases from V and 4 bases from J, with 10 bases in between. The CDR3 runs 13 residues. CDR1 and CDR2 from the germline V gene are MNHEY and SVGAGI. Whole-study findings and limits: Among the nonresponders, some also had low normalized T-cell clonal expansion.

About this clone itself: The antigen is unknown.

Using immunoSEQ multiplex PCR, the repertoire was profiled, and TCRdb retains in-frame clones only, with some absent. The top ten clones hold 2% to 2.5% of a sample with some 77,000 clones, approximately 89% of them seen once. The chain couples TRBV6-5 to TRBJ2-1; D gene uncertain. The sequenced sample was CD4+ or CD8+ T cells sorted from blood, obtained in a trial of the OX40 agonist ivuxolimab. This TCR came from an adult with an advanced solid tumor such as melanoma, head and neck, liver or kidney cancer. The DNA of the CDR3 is TGTGCCAGCAGAGAGGCCCTTTACAATGAGCAGTTCTTC. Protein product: CASREALYNEQFF.